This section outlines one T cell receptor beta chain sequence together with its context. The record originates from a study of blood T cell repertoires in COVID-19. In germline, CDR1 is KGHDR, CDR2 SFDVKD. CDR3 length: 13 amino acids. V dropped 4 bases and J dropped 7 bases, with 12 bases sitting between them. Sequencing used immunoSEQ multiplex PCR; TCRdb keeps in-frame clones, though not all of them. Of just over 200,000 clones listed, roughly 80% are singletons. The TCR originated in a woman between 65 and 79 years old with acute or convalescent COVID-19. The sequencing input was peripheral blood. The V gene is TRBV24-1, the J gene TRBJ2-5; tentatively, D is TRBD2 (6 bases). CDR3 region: CATSDGTLGTQYF. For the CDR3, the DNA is TGTGCCACCAGTGACGGGACTTTGGGGACCCAGTACTTC.